The clone carrying this T cell receptor beta chain has only a few counts. The antigen is undetermined. The data stem from a study of T-cell reconstitution after alpha-beta-depleted transplantation in children. General study points: By one year post-transplant, T-cell counts and diversity largely arose from T cells that were newly produced.

Preparation of the TCRbeta library used unique molecular identifiers. From the PCR reads, TCRdb called clonotypes with MiXCR, one entry per CDR3 protein. The sample holds some 130,000 distinct CDR3 sequences, roughly 10% seen once. V was pared by 3 bases and J by 0 bases, with 15 bases between. There are 17 residues in the CDR3. The germline V gene encodes CDR1 SGHTS and CDR2 YDEGEE. The sample consisted of PBMCs, mostly from graft donor cells, taken 180 days after TCRalphabeta/CD19-depleted stem cell transplant. This TCR was recovered from a girl less than two years old who had a stem cell transplant for combined immunodeficiency, so the T cells may come from the graft donor. V is TRBV5-8 and J is TRBJ2-2; a weak D match, TRBD2 (6 bases). The CDR3, as DNA: TGTGCCAGCAGCTCCTTCCGGGGGAACGCGAACACCGGGGAGCTGTTTTTT. Translation: CASSSFRGNANTGELFF.